The clone carrying this TCR beta chain was observed at least ten times. Its target is unknown. The entry originates in a study of early T cells in non-severe SARS-CoV-2 infection. Turning to the study itself: Chains stayed unpaired after sequencing of bulk RNA from unsorted whole blood.

Molecules of cDNA were individually given unique molecular identifiers that were attached to them. TCRdb reprocessed the 5' RACE reads with MiXCR, giving one entry per CDR3 protein. This sample has tens of thousands of distinct CDR3 sequences, with 5.5% to 8% found just once. The V gene lost 3 bases and the J gene lost 2 bases, with 12 bases spanning the gap. The germline V gene has CDR1 SGHNT and CDR2 YYREEE (reference sequence). The CDR3 is made up of 15 amino acids. Whole-study results and caveats: Clonotype matching in VDJdb favored anti-spike CD8 responses and did not capture private and CD4 specificities.

The sample was whole blood, taken at baseline. The source of this sequence is an adult who was a healthcare worker with PCR-confirmed SARS-CoV-2 infection or an uninfected control (not recorded which). The chain joins TRBV5-4 to TRBJ2-1, with TRBD1 as a possible D gene (6 bases). This CDR3 is CASSWPTGTYNEQFF. The CDR3 nucleotides read TGTGCCAGCAGCTGGCCAACAGGGACCTACAATGAGCAGTTCTTC.